Here is one T cell receptor (beta chain) with its context. This receptor's antigen is unknown. Base quality data are lacking; no much larger clone is found one base away. The time point label, read with the paper, signifies: baseline pretreatment blood. In light of the paper, this sample's treatment or condition label describes: 15 Gy SBRT to primary tumor, nephrectomy 4 weeks later. To follow tumor-enriched clonotypes, peripheral blood was collected serially from radiation-treated patients at baseline and again at 2 weeks and 4 weeks after SBRT. Every patient's renal cell carcinoma showed clear cell pathology. The QIAamp DNA Blood Mini Kit (Qiagen) was used to prepare genomic DNA for TCR sequencing. Only samples passing all quality control checks were included in the analyses. These data come from a study of radiation and T cells in renal cell carcinoma (dated by TCRdb to about 2020). Regarding the study in general: The samples were drawn from a clinical trial, where primary renal cell carcinomas were treated with 15 Gy of stereotactic body radiation therapy and then removed by nephrectomy 4 weeks afterward. In total, fewer than 55 samples, comprising 26 tumors and roughly 27 peripheral blood samples, were subjected to TCR beta sequencing. Across all 50 or so samples, 4,016,671 unique CDR3 nucleotide sequences, encoding roughly 2,600,000 unique CDR3 amino acid sequences, were identified. General findings and caveats noted by the study authors: In blood, the top tumor clonotypes increased between baseline and 2 weeks post-radiation and then shrank by 4 weeks, which suggests that tumor-resident clones expanded only transiently. Tracking of blood repertoire dynamics stopped at more than three weeks after treatment, with no follow-up past that point. The single-armed trial design could not address effects of radiation dose or scheduling on the TCR repertoire. Because no pretreatment tumor biopsies were available, whether clonotypes were present in the tumor at baseline could not be determined.

Its CDR3 holds 14 amino acids, cysteine through phenylalanine. The DNA shown is the 42-base CDR3, in frame from base 1. Sequences LNHDA (CDR1) and SQIVND (CDR2) are obtained from the germline V gene (reference sequence). V and J are trimmed by 10 bases and 1 base, and the gene matches miss 5 bases of the junction. The immunoSEQ kit was used, according to the manufacturer's recommendations, to generate TCR beta libraries from genomic DNA. Library preparation used a first multiplex PCR with proprietary primers, then a second PCR adding unique barcodes, with bead cleanups after each round. Each sample batch included a kit-provided positive control reaction and a negative control reaction. The final libraries were assessed on an Agilent 4200 TapeStation D1000 ScreenTape, pooled by volume, and quantified by qPCR. Sequencing was performed on an Illumina NextSeq500 with a MidOutput 150-cycle cartridge, and 156 Read1 and 15 Index1 cycles were run with kit custom primers. The pooled library was loaded at about 1 pM, with a roughly 18% PhiX control spiked in. In the authors' own workflow: Vendor-processed data were analyzed in R, and a clonotype was defined as all T cells sharing the same CDR3 nucleotide sequence. In the clone abundance analyses, frequencies in each sample were normalized to that sample's 10,000 most abundant clones. Public T cell clones, which averaged fewer than five per sample, were removed prior to analysis. An abundance difference of at least 32-fold between compartments was the criterion for calling clonotypes tumor-enriched or baseline blood-enriched. Clonotypes expanded or contracted between blood time points were identified with a beta-binomial differential abundance model. Tumor-blood repertoire similarity was measured with the Baroni-Urbani and Buser coefficient, and groups were compared using two-tailed Wilcoxon tests in R. This immuneACCESS table, as held by TCRdb, lists in-frame sequences with V and J called but not all clones. Of the missing ones, under half trace to an unresolved V gene in checked studies; the others have no known cause. Clone size and V and J calls were adopted from that table, with D and trimming inferred from the DNA. This sample is represented by 150,000 or so clones; 75% to 90% of them were singletons. Roughly 25% of the sample belongs to the ten largest clones.

The sequencing used blood, collected from a patient whose treatment included radiotherapy and nephrectomy. This chain is built from TRBV19 and TRBJ1-5, and 9 junction bases match TRBD1. The TCR sequence derives from a woman in her fifties or sixties with renal cell carcinoma. The CDR3 protein sequence reads: CATTGGGSNQPQHF. DNA sequence: TGTGCCACAACAGGGGGCGGGAGCAATCAGCCCCAGCATTTT.